The next 6 T cell receptor beta chains were all read from a single sample in a study of beta chain features in type 1 diabetes. The investigators reverse transcribed all of the isolated RNA, so they sequenced expressed TCRB transcripts. TCRdb's copy holds only in-frame clones and misses some; the assay was immunoSEQ multiplex PCR. Here the sample spans hundreds of thousands of clones, 15% to 19% being singletons. The material sequenced was naive CD4+ T cells from blood. The origin of the receptors is a man aged 18-30 years in good health.

This clone showed up just a few times. V is TRBV25-1 and J is TRBJ1-4, with D tentatively TRBD1 (5 bases). The CDR3 is made up of 15 amino acids. Deletions cut 2 bases from V and 4 bases from J, with 11 bases between. From germline, CDR1 is MGHDK and CDR2 SYGVNS. CDR3 protein: CASSEKGRSNEKLFF. The CDR3 DNA reads as TGTGCCAGCAGTGAAAAGGGGCGAAGTAATGAAAAACTGTTTTTT.

Only a few counts were recorded for this clone. The chain joins TRBV2 to TRBJ1-1; 7 nucleotides line up with TRBD1. The CDR3 is 13 residues long. From germline, CDR1 is SNHLY and CDR2 FYNNEI. With V trimmed by 6 bases and J by 0 bases, 1 base remained unmatched. CDR3 residues: CASRGQLNTEAFF. CDR3 DNA: TGTGCCAGCAGGGGACAGCTGAACACTGAAGCTTTCTTT.

J is TRBJ2-7 and V is TRBV28; 8 bases line up with TRBD1. CDR1 and CDR2 (germline): MDHEN, SYDVKM. The CDR3 covers 14 residues. V shed 1 base, J shed 2 bases, and the junction held 1 base outside the gene matches. The CDR3 sequence is CASSLSGQAYEQYF. CDR3 DNA: TGTGCCAGCAGTTTATCGGGACAGGCCTACGAGCAGTACTTC.

V is TRBV5-6 and J is TRBJ1-4; 9 bases agree with TRBD1. Germline values: CDR1 SGHDT, CDR2 YYEEEE. The CDR3 runs 15 residues. V lost 2 bases, J lost 8 bases, and 7 bases stayed unmatched. The CDR3 bases are TGTGCCAGCAGCTTAACCCGGGACAGGGTGGAAAAACTGTTTTTT. Translated, it gives CASSLTRDRVEKLFF.

This clone was picked up a small number of times. The CDR3 sequence: CASSSRLRGRNTGELFF. In nucleotides, the CDR3 is TGTGCCAGCAGCTCTAGGCTGCGAGGGAGGAACACCGGGGAGCTGTTTTTT. The J gene is TRBJ2-2, the V gene TRBV7-9; D is perhaps TRBD2 (5 bases). Germline assignment: CDR1 SEHNR and CDR2 FQNEAQ (reference sequence). The CDR3 sequence is 17 residues long. Trimming cost V 4 bases and J 1 base, with 16 bases left between them. Variable domain in full (rest from reference TRBV7-9 and TRBJ2-2): DTGVSQNPRHKITKRGQNVTFRCDPISEHNRLYWYRQTLGQGPEFLTYFQNEAQLEKSRLLSDRFSAERPKGSFSTLEIQRTEQGDSAMYLCASSSRLRGRNTGELFFGEGSRLTVL.

The chain has TRBV28 and TRBJ2-7; TRBD1 matches 7 bases. Per the germline V gene, CDR1 is MDHEN and CDR2 is SYDVKM. The junction had 4 bases not matched to a gene; V was cut back by 3 bases and J by 2 bases. The CDR3 sequence is 14 residues long. The CDR3 DNA reads as TGTGCCAGCAGTTTGGGCAGGGGGACCTACGAGCAGTACTTC. Translated, it gives CASSLGRGTYEQYF.